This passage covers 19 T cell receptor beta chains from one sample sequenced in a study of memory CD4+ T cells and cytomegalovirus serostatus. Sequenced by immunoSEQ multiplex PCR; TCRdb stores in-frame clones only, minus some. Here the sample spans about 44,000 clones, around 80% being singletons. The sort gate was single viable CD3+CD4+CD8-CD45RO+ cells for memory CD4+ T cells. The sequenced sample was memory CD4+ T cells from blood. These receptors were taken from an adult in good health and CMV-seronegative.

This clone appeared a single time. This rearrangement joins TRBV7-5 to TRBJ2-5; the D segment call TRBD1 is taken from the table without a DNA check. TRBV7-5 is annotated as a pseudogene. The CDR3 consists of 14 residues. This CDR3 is CARSLESSQETQYF. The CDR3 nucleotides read TGTGCCAGAAGCTTAGAGTCCAGTCAAGAGACCCAGTACTTC.

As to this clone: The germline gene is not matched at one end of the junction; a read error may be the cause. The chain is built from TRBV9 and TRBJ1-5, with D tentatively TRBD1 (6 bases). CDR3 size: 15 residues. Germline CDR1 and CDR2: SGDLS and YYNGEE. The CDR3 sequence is CASSRQGTSYQPQHF. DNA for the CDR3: TGTGCCAGCAGTCGGCAGGGGACTAGCTATCAGCCCCAGCATTTT.

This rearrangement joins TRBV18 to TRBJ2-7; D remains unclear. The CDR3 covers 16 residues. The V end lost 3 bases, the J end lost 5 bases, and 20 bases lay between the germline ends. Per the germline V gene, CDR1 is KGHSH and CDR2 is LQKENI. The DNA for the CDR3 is TGTGCCAGCTCACCGTCTGTGGCAGCCGATTTCAACGAGCAGTACTTC. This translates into CASSPSVAADFNEQYF. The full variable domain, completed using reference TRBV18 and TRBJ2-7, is NAGVMQNPRHLVRRRGQEARLRCSPMKGHSHVYWYRQLPEEGLKFMVYLQKENIIDESGMPKERFSAEFPKEGPSILRIQQVVRGDSAAYFCASSPSVAADFNEQYFGPGTRLTVT.

The CDR3 is CASSPKALDRGIQPQHF. For the CDR3, the DNA is TGTGCCAGCAGCCCTAAGGCCCTCGACAGGGGAATTCAGCCCCAGCATTTT. This chain connects TRBV4-2 to TRBJ1-5; 8 nucleotides line up with TRBD1. V shed 4 bases and J 6 bases; nucleotides not matched to a gene: 14. This CDR3 has 17 amino acids. Germline CDR1 LGHNA, CDR2 YNFKEQ.

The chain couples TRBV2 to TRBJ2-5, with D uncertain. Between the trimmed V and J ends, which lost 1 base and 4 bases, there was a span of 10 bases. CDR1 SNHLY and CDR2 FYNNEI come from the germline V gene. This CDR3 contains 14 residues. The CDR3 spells CASSEETRGETQYF. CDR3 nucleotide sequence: TGTGCCAGCAGTGAAGAAACCCGAGGAGAGACCCAGTACTTC.

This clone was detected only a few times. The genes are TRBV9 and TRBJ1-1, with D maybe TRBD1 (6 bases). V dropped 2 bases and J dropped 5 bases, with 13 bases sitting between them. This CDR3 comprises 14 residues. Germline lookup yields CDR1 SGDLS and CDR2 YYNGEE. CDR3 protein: CASSVRGQQTEAFF. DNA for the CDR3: TGTGCCAGCAGCGTGCGGGGACAACAGACTGAAGCTTTCTTT. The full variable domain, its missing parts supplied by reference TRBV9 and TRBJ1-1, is DSGVTQTPKHLITATGQRVTLRCSPRSGDLSVYWYQQSLDQGLQFLIQYYNGEERAKGNILERFSAQQFPDLHSELNLSSLELGDSALYFCASSVRGQQTEAFFGQGTRLTVV.

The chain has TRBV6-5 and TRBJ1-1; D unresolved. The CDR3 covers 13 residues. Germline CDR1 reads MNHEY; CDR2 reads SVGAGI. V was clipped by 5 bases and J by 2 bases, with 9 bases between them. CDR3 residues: CASSLTSNTEAFF. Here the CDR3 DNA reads TGTGCCAGCAGTCTAACAAGTAACACTGAAGCTTTCTTT.

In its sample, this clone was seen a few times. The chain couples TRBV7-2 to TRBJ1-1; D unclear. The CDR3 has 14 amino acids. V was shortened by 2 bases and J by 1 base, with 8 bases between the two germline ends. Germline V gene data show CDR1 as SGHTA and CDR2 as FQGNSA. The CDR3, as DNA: TGTGCCAGCAGCTTATTGGTGGGGAACACTGAAGCTTTCTTT. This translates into CASSLLVGNTEAFF.

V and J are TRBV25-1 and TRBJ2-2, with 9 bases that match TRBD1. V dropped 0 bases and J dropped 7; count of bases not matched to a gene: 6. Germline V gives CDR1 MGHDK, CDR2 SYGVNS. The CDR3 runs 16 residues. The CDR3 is CASSEYLQGARGELFF. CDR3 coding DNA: TGTGCCAGCAGTGAATACCTACAGGGGGCACGCGGGGAGCTGTTTTTT.

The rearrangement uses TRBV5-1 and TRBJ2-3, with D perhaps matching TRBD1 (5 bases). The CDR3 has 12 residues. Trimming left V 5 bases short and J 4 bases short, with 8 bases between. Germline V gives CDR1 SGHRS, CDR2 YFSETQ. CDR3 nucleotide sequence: TGCGCCAGCAGTGAAGGGGCAGATACGCAGTATTTT. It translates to CASSEGADTQYF.

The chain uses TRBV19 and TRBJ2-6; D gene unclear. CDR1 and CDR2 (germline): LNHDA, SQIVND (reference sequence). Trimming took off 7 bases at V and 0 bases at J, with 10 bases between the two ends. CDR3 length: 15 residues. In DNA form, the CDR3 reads TGTGCCAGTACCCAGGTTTACTCTGGGGCCAACGTCCTGACTTTC. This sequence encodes CASTQVYSGANVLTF.

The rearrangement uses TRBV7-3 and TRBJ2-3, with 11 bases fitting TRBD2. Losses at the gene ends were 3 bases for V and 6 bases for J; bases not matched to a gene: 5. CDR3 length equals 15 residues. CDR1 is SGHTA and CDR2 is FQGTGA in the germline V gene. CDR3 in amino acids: CASSFTSGGLDTQYF. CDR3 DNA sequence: TGTGCCAGCAGCTTTACTAGCGGGGGCTTGGATACGCAGTATTTT. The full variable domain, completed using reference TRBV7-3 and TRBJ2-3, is GAGVSQTPSNKVTEKGKYVELRCDPISGHTALYWYRQSLGQGPEFLIYFQGTGAADDSGLPNDRFFAVRPEGSVSTLKIQRTERGDSAVYLCASSFTSGGLDTQYFGPGTRLTVL.

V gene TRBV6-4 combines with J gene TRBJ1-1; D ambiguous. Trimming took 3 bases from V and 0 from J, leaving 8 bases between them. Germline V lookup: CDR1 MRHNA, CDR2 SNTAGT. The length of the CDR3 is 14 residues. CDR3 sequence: CASSENGMNTEAFF. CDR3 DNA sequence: TGTGCCAGCAGTGAGAACGGTATGAACACTGAAGCTTTCTTT.

The CDR3 here is CASSISPGTGRNTEAFF. The DNA for the CDR3 is TGTGCCAGTAGTATCTCTCCCGGGACAGGGAGGAACACTGAAGCTTTCTTT. V and J are TRBV19 and TRBJ1-1, with 9 bases lining up with TRBD1. Germline-derived CDR1 and CDR2 are LNHDA and SQIVND (reference sequence). The CDR3 has 17 amino acids. V was clipped by 3 bases and J by 1 base; unmatched bases: 9.

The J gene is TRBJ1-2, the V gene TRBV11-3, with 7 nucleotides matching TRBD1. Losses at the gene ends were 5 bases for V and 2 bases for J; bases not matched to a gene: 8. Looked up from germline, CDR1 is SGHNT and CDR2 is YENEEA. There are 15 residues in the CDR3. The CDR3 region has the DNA TGTGCCAGCAGCCCAGGGGCGGACAGGAACTATGGCTACACCTTC. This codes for CASSPGADRNYGYTF.

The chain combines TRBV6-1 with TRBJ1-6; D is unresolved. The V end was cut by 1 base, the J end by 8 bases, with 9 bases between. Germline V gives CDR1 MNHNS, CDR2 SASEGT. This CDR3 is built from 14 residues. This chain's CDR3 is CASSEGTVDSPLHF. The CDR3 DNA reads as TGTGCCAGCAGTGAAGGGACGGTCGATTCACCCCTCCACTTT.

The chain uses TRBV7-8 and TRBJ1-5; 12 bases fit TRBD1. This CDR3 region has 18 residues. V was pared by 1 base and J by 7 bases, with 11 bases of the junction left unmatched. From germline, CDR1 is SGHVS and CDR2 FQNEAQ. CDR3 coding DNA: TGTGCCAGCAGCTTAGGCTCCGGGACAGGGGGCCGTCGGCAGCCCCAGCATTTT. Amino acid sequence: CASSLGSGTGGRRQPQHF. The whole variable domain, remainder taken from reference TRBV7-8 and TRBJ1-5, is GAGVSQSPRYKVAKRGQDVALRCDPISGHVSLFWYQQALGQGPEFLTYFQNEAQLDKSGLPSDRFFAERPEGSVSTLKIQRTQQEDSAVYLCASSLGSGTGGRRQPQHFGDGTRLSIL.

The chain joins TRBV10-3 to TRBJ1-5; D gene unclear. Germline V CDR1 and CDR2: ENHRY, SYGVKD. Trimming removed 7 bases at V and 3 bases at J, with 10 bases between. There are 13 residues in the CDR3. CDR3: CAITTGNNQPQHF. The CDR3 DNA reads TGTGCCATCACCACGGGAAACAATCAGCCCCAGCATTTT.

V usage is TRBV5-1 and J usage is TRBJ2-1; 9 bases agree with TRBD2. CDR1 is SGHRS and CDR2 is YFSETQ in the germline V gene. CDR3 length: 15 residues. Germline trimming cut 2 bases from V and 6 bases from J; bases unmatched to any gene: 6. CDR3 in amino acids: CASSFALAGTNEQFF. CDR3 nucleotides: TGCGCCAGCAGCTTTGCGCTAGCGGGGACCAATGAGCAGTTCTTC.